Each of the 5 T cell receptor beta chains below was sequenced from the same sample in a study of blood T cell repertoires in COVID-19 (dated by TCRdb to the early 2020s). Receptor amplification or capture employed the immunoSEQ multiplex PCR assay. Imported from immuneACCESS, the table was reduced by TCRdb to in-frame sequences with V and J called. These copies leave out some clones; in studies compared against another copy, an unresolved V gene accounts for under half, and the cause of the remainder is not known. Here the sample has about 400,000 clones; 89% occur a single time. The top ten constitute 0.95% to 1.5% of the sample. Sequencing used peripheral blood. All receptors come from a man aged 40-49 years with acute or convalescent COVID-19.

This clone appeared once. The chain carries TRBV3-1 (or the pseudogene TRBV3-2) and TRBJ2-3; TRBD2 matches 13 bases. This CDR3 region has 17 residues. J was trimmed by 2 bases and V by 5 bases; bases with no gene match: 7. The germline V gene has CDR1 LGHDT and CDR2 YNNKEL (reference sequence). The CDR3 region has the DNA TGTGCCAGCAGCTACAGGACTAGCGGGGGAGCCACAGATACGCAGTATTTT. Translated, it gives CASSYRTSGGATDTQYF.

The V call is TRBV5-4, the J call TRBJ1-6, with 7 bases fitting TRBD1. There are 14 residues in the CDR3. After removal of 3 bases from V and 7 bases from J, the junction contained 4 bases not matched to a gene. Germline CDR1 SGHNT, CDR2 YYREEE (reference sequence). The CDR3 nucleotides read TGTGCCAGCAGCTCTGAGGGGGCCAATTCACCCCTCCACTTT. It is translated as CASSSEGANSPLHF. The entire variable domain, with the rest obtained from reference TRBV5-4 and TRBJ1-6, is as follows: ETGVTQSPTHLIKTRGQQVTLRCSSQSGHNTVSWYQQALGQGPQFIFQYYREEENGRGNFPPRFSGLQFPNYSSELNVNALELDDSALYLCASSSEGANSPLHFGNGTRLTVT.

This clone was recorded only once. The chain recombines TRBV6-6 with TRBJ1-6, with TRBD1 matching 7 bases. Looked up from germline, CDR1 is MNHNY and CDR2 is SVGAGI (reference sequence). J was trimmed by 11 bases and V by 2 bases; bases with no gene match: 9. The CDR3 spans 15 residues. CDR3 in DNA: TGTGCCAGCAGTTACCCACAGGGGACTAGTCCACCCCTCCACTTT. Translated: CASSYPQGTSPPLHF.

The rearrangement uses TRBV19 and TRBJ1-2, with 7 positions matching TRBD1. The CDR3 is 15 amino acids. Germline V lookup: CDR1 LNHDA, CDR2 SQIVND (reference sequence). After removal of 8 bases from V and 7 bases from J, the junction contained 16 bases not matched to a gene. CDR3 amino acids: CASGRQGFNYGGYTF. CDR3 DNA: TGTGCCAGTGGACGACAGGGATTTAACTATGGTGGCTACACCTTC.

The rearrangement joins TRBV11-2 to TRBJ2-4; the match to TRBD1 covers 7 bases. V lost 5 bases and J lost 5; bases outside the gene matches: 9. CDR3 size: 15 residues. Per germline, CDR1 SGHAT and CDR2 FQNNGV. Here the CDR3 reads CASSQTGVLENIQYF. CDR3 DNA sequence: TGTGCCAGCAGCCAAACAGGGGTACTTGAAAACATTCAGTACTTC.